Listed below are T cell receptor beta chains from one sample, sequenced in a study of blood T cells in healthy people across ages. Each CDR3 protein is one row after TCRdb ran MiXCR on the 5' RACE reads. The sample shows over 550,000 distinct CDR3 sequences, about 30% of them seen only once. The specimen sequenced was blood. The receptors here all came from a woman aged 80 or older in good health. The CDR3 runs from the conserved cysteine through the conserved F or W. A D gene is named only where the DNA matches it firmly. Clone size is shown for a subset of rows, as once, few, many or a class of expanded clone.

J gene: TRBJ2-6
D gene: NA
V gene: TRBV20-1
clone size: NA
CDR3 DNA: TGCAGTGCTAGAGACACCTCTGGGGCCAACGTCCTGACTTTC
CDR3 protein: CSARDTSGANVLTF

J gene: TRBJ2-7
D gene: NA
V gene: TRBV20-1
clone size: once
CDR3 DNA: TGCAGTGCTAGAGGGGGATACGGGTTTGGGCACGAGCAGTACTTC
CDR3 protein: CSARGGYGFGHEQYF

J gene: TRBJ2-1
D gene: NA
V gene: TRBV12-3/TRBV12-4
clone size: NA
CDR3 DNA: TGTGCCAGCAGTTCATTCCGAGCGGGGGACAGCAATGAGCAGGTCTTC
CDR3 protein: CASSSFRAGDSNEQVF

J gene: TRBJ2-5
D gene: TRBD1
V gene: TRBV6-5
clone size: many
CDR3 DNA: TGTGCCAGCAGCCAACAGGGGACAGGCGCGGCCCAGTACTTC
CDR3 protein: CASSQQGTGAAQYF

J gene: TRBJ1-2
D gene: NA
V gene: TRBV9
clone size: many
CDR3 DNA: TGTGCCAGCAGCGAAGGAGCGGTTGTTGGCTACACCTTC
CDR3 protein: CASSEGAVVGYTF

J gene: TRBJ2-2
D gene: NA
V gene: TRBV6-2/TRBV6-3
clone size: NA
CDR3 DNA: TGTGCCAGCAGTTACAGCCCTCCGGGGAACACCGGGGAGCTGTTTTTT
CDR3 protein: CASSYSPPGNTGELFF

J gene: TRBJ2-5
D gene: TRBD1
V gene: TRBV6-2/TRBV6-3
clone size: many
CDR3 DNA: TGTGCCAGCAGCCGCCTAGGGGGCTCCACCGGGGAGACCCAGTACTTC
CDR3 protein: CASSRLGGSTGETQYF

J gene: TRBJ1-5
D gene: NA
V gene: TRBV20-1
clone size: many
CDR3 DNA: TGCAGTGCTAGAGAAGGGGCAGCGTATAGCAATCAGCCCCAGCATTTT
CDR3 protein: CSAREGAAYSNQPQHF

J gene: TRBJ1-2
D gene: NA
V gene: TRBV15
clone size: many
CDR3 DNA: TGTGCCACCAGCAGAGATCGGGCGGATTATGGCTACACCTTC
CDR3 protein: CATSRDRADYGYTF

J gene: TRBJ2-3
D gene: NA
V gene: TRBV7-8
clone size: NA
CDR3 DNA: TGTGCCAGCAGCTTAACCCCCGCAATTCACCCCGGTGCGGATACGCAGTATTTT
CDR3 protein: CASSLTPAIHPGADTQYF

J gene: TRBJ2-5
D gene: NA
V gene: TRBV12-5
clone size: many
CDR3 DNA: TGTGCTAGTGGTTTGAGGCTGGAGACCCAGTACTTC
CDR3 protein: CASGLRLETQYF

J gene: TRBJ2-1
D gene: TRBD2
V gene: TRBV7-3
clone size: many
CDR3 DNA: TGTGCCAGCAGCTTAGGGCGGGGGGGCCAAAGTGAGCAGTTCTTC
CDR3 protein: CASSLGRGGQSEQFF

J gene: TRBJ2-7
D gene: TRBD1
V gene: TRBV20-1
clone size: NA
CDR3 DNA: TGCAGTGCTAGAGAAGGTCAGGGGGCTCAAGAGCAGTACTTC
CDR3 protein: CSAREGQGAQEQYF

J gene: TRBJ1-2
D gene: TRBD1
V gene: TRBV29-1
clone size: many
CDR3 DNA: TGCAGCGTTGGGGGGACAGGCACGGACTATGGCTACACCTTC
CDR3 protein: CSVGGTGTDYGYTF

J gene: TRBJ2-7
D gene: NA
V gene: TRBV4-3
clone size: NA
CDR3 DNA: TGCGCCAGTAGCCAAGATCTCGGGACACGGAACCCCTACGAGCAGTACTTC
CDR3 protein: CASSQDLGTRNPYEQYF

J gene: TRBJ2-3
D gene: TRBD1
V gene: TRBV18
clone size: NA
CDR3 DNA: TGTACCAGCACCCGGGACAGGTCCACAGATACGCAGTATTTT
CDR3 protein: CTSTRDRSTDTQYF

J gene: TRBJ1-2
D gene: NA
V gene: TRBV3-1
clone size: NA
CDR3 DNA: TGTGCCAGCAGCCAAAGAGGAGAGATTGGCTACACCTTC
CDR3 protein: CASSQRGEIGYTF

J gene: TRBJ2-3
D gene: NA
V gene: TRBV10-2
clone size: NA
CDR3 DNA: TGCGCCAGCAAGCCTGGCGACGGTGATACGCAGTATTTT
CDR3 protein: CASKPGDGDTQYF

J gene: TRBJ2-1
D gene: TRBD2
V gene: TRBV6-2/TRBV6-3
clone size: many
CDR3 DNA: TGTGCCAGCATCGGGGGGAATGAGCAGTTCTTC
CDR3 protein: CASIGGNEQFF